The 14 T cell receptor beta chains in this list originate from one sample, sequenced in a study of blood T cell repertoires in COVID-19. Libraries were prepared by immunoSEQ multiplex PCR; TCRdb keeps only in-frame clonotypes and omits some of them. The data show 200,000 or so clones, with roughly four fifths seen just once and around 2.7% held by the top ten. The sample comprised peripheral blood. These receptors all stem from a woman in her 30s who had recovered from COVID-19.

The chain combines TRBV30 with TRBJ1-4; D may be TRBD1 (5 bases). The CDR3 is 11 amino acids. CDR1 and CDR2 (germline): GTSNPN, SVGIG (reference sequence). Trimming cost V 0 bases and J 14 bases, with 10 bases left between them. The chain's CDR3 is CAWSVRGVLFF. CDR3 bases: TGTGCCTGGAGTGTACGGGGGGTCCTGTTTTTT.

Many counts were recorded for this clone. The V and J genes are TRBV2 and TRBJ2-7; 9 bases map to TRBD1. Germline lookup yields CDR1 SNHLY and CDR2 FYNNEI. The J segment lost 5 bases and the V segment lost 6 bases, leaving 14 bases of the junction unmatched. The CDR3 consists of 16 residues. CDR3 DNA sequence: TGTGCCAGCAGACAATGGAAATTACAGGGGGCCCACGAGCAGTACTTC. Amino acids: CASRQWKLQGAHEQYF.

This chain connects TRBV7-9 to TRBJ2-2; D may be TRBD1 (6 bases). CDR3 length: 15 amino acids. In germline, CDR1 is SEHNR, CDR2 FQNEAQ (reference sequence). V was clipped by 6 bases and J by 6 bases, with 17 bases between them. The CDR3 loop is CASREQQGAAGELFF. The CDR3 DNA follows: TGTGCCAGCAGGGAACAACAGGGTGCGGCCGGGGAGCTGTTTTTT.

The chain couples TRBV28 to TRBJ2-5, with 8 bases fitting TRBD1. V shed 2 bases and J 3 bases; nucleotides not matched to a gene: 11. The CDR3 runs to 17 residues. From germline, CDR1 is MDHEN and CDR2 SYDVKM. The CDR3 DNA sequence: TGTGCCAGCAGTTTAGCTGAGCTTGGACAGGGAGAAGAGACCCAGTACTTC. Amino acids: CASSLAELGQGEETQYF.

The chain links TRBV28 to TRBJ1-2; D uncertain. From germline, CDR1 is MDHEN and CDR2 SYDVKM. The CDR3 extends over 13 amino acids. V was trimmed by 4 bases and J by 4 bases, leaving 10 bases between them. The CDR3 is CASSSTRLYGYTF. The CDR3 region has the DNA TGTGCCAGCAGTTCCACTAGACTCTATGGCTACACCTTC.

This chain uses TRBV5-1 with TRBJ2-2; TRBD1 matches at 9 bases. Germline V CDR1 and CDR2: SGHRS, YFSETQ. With V trimmed by 6 bases and J by 2 bases, 8 bases remained unmatched. This CDR3 contains 16 residues. As DNA, the CDR3 is TGCGCCAGCAATGCAGACAGGGGGTTAAACACCGGGGAGCTGTTTTTT. Protein product: CASNADRGLNTGELFF.

The chain links TRBV11-2 to TRBJ1-4; 8 bases line up with TRBD1. Germline loops: CDR1 SGHAT, CDR2 FQNNGV. The CDR3 sequence is 18 residues long. Trimming took 5 bases from V and 4 from J; bases not matched to a gene: 15. Written as DNA, the CDR3 is TGTGCCAGCAGCCTATTTGCGGGAACAGGGGGGATTAATGAAAAACTGTTTTTT. Translated: CASSLFAGTGGINEKLFF. Based on the CDR3 plus reference TRBV11-2 and TRBJ1-4, the full variable domain is EAGVAQSPRYKIIEKRQSVAFWCNPISGHATLYWYQQILGQGPKLLIQFQNNGVVDDSQLPKDRFSAERLKGVDSTLKIQPAKLEDSAVYLCASSLFAGTGGINEKLFFGSGTQLSVL.

This chain joins TRBV6-1 and TRBJ2-3, with D perhaps matching TRBD2 (5 bases). The CDR3 covers 14 residues. V was shortened by 8 bases and J by 6 bases, with 18 bases between the two germline ends. Per germline, CDR1 MNHNS and CDR2 SASEGT. CDR3 sequence: CASYYRSGFDTQYF. DNA for the CDR3: TGTGCCAGCTACTACCGTTCGGGGTTCGATACGCAGTATTTT.

This chain uses TRBV2 with TRBJ1-5, with TRBD1 identical over 7 bases. Germline CDR1 reads SNHLY; CDR2 reads FYNNEI. After removal of 5 bases from V and 3 bases from J, the junction contained 7 bases not matched to a gene. The CDR3 has 15 amino acids. As DNA, the CDR3 is TGTGCCAGCAGTCGACAGGGACGAGTCAATCAGCCCCAGCATTTT. As protein: CASSRQGRVNQPQHF.

The chain employs TRBV28 and TRBJ1-5, with a weak D call TRBD1 (6 bases). Deletions cut 6 bases from V and 0 bases from J, with 15 bases between. The CDR3 consists of 16 residues. Germline V CDR1 and CDR2: MDHEN, SYDVKM. The CDR3 DNA reads TGTGCCAGCAGCTATCTAACGGACAGTAGCAATCAGCCCCAGCATTTT. The encoded protein is CASSYLTDSSNQPQHF.

This chain joins TRBV4-1 and TRBJ1-5, with D hard to call. Germline loops: CDR1 MGHRA, CDR2 YSYEKL. The V end lost 3 bases, the J end lost 3 bases, and 9 bases lay between the germline ends. This CDR3 contains 14 residues. For the CDR3, the DNA is TGCGCCAGCAGCCACGGCGGAACCAATCAGCCCCAGCATTTT. Translating it yields CASSHGGTNQPQHF.

This chain links TRBV7-6 with TRBJ2-7, with D perhaps TRBD2 (6 bases). V was trimmed by 1 base and J by 2 bases, leaving 12 bases between them. The CDR3 contains 15 residues. The germline CDR1 and CDR2 sequences are SGHVS and FNYEAQ. DNA of the CDR3: TGTGCCAGCAGCTTAGAGGCGGGGAAAACCTACGAGCAGTACTTC. This encodes CASSLEAGKTYEQYF.

The CDR3 bases are TGTGCCACCGCGGACAGGGGGAGGATGGAAAAACTGTTTTTT. Protein sequence: CATADRGRMEKLFF. The rearrangement links TRBV15 to TRBJ1-4; 10 bases are shared with TRBD1. The CDR3 extends over 14 amino acids. Germline CDR1 is LNHNV and CDR2 is YYDKDF (reference sequence). The V and J ends lost 8 bases and 8 bases, in that order; junction bases with no gene match: 8.

V usage is TRBV6-5 and J usage is TRBJ1-1, with no clear D. The CDR3 sequence is 13 residues long. Trimming removed 6 bases at V and 4 bases at J, with 12 bases between. Looked up from germline, CDR1 is MNHEY and CDR2 is SVGAGI. The CDR3 coding sequence is TGTGCCAGCAGCCACAGTTTCGGCACTGAAGCTTTCTTT. It translates to CASSHSFGTEAFF.